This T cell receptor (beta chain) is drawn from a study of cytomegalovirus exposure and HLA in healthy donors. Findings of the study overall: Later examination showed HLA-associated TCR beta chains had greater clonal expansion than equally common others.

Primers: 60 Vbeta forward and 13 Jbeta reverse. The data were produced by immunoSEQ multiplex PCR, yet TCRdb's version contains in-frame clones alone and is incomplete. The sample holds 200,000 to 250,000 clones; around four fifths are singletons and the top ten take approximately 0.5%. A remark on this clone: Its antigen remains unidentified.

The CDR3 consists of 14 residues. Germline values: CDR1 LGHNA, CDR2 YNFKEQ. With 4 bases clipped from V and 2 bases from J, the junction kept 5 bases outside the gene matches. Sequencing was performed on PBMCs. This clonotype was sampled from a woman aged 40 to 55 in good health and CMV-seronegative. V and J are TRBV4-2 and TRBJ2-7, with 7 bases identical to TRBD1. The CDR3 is CASSRTGQTYEQYF. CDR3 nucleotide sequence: TGTGCCAGCAGCCGCACGGGACAGACCTACGAGCAGTACTTC.